A selection of T cell receptor beta chains follows, all from one sample in a study of T cell responses to AZD1222 COVID-19 vaccine. Profiling relied on immunoSEQ multiplex PCR, and the TCRdb table lists in-frame clones only, not all of them. This repertoire shows about 160,000 clones, about 91% found once; its top ten account for approximately 4.7%. The specimen comprised peripheral blood, sampled on day 0 of AZD1222 vaccination. All receptors come from an adult in good health. CDR3s include the opening cysteine and the closing phenylalanine or tryptophan. The D gene is left open where the match is weak. Size is stated for part of the rows, as once, few or many counts, or as a class when the clone is expanded.

CDR3 DNA | CDR3 protein | CDR3 length | clone size | V gene | D gene | J gene
TGTGCCAGCAGTTACGGACAACTTTACGAGCAGTACTTC | CASSYGQLYEQYF | 13 | once | TRBV12-3/TRBV12-4 | NA | TRBJ2-7
TGTGCCAGCAGCCTGAATCAGGGGCAGTTCTTC | CASSLNQGQFF | 11 | NA | TRBV7-9 | NA | TRBJ2-1
TGTGCCAGCAGAGACTCGGGGGGTTCAAGGGAAAAACTGTTTTTT | CASRDSGGSREKLFF | 15 | NA | TRBV6-6 | NA | TRBJ1-4
TGTGCCAGCAGGACAGAACTAACCCTCAGGTACGAGCAGTACTTC | CASRTELTLRYEQYF | 15 | once | TRBV6-5 | NA | TRBJ2-7
TGCGCCAGCAGCCCGAATGCCCTAGCGGGAGAAGGAGAGCAGTACTTC | CASSPNALAGEGEQYF | 16 | NA | TRBV5-1 | TRBD2 | TRBJ2-7
TGTGCCAGCAGCTTCGGACTCGACAGATACAATGAGCAGTTCTTC | CASSFGLDRYNEQFF | 15 | NA | TRBV5-5 | NA | TRBJ2-1
TGTGCCGCTTCGGACAGGGGCCACGAGCAGTACTTC | CAASDRGHEQYF | 12 | NA | TRBV24-1 | TRBD1 | TRBJ2-7
TGTGCCATCAAGGCGGCAGTGACAGCGACCATGGATTTT | CAIKAAVTATMDF | 13 | NA | TRBV10-3 | NA | TRBJ1-3
TGTGCCTGGAGCCACCCAGGGGCGGGGATACCTCACTATACGCAGTATTTT | CAWSHPGAGIPHYTQYF | 17 | once | TRBV30 | NA | TRBJ2-3
TGCGCCAGCAGCTTCACAGATACGCAGTATTTT | CASSFTDTQYF | 11 | NA | TRBV5-1 | NA | TRBJ2-3
TGTGCCAGCAGCCAAGGAAACACCATATATTTT | CASSQGNTIYF | 11 | NA | TRBV3-1/TRBV3-2 | NA | TRBJ1-3
TGCGCCAGCACGTTAACAGGGACTGGGGCCAACGTCCTGACTTTC | CASTLTGTGANVLTF | 15 | NA | TRBV10-2 | NA | TRBJ2-6
TGTGCCAGTAGTATCACGGGGACAGGGAGGAACGAGCAGTACTTC | CASSITGTGRNEQYF | 15 | NA | TRBV19 | TRBD1 | TRBJ2-7
TGTGCCAGTAGTATTTCCCCGGGGGCGAGCTCTGGGGCCAACGTCCTGACTTTC | CASSISPGASSGANVLTF | 18 | NA | TRBV19 | NA | TRBJ2-6
TGTGCCACCGACGATAGGGACAGGGGTTATGCTTTCTTT | CATDDRDRGYAFF | 13 | once | TRBV12-3/TRBV12-4 | TRBD1 | TRBJ1-1
TGTGCCAGCAGCTTTCGAGTTAACTACGAGCAGTACTTC | CASSFRVNYEQYF | 13 | NA | TRBV7-2 | NA | TRBJ2-7
TGTGCCAGCAGTACCCGGGCCCGACTTAATGAAAAACTGTTTTTT | CASSTRARLNEKLFF | 15 | NA | TRBV25-1 | NA | TRBJ1-4
TGTGCCAGTACCGGGACAGACTTAGCTAACTATGGCTACACCTTC | CASTGTDLANYGYTF | 15 | NA | TRBV19 | TRBD1 | TRBJ1-2
TGTGCCAGCAGCTGGGGGGGGCAGGGTTCCACTGAAGCTTTCTTT | CASSWGGQGSTEAFF | 15 | NA | TRBV5-4 | NA | TRBJ1-1
TGTGCCACGGCGAGGGACAGCCTCAATCAGCCCCAGCATTTT | CATARDSLNQPQHF | 14 | NA | TRBV2 | TRBD1 | TRBJ1-5
TGCGCCAGCAGCCCGGACCGGGCTTTTAACTATGGCTACACCTTC | CASSPDRAFNYGYTF | 15 | NA | TRBV5-1 | NA | TRBJ1-2
TGTGCCGGCACCCTTCGGGCAGGGGGCTCGTCAGCCTACGGCTACACCTTC | CAGTLRAGGSSAYGYTF | 17 | few | TRBV30 | TRBD1 | TRBJ1-2
TGTGCCAGCAGTCAGACAGGGCCCAATGAGCAGTTCTTC | CASSQTGPNEQFF | 13 | NA | TRBV6-6 | TRBD1 | TRBJ2-1
TGCGCCAGCAGCTTCCTAAGCGGGAGTAGCACAGATACGCAGTATTTT | CASSFLSGSSTDTQYF | 16 | NA | TRBV5-1 | TRBD2 | TRBJ2-3
TGTGCCAGCAGCTTAGAGGAGGGGAACTATGGCTACACCTTC | CASSLEEGNYGYTF | 14 | NA | TRBV11-3 | NA | TRBJ1-2
TGCGCCAGCAGCTTGGCCGCGGACACTGAAGCTTTCTTT | CASSLAADTEAFF | 13 | NA | TRBV5-1 | NA | TRBJ1-1
TGCAGCGTTGGGACTAGCGGGAGTGGCGAGCAGTACTTC | CSVGTSGSGEQYF | 13 | NA | TRBV29-1 | TRBD2 | TRBJ2-7
TGTGCCTGGAGTCCGACGAGAACTTTGGGCAATCAGCCCCAGCATTTT | CAWSPTRTLGNQPQHF | 16 | NA | TRBV30 | NA | TRBJ1-5
TGTGCCAGCAGCTTAGAAGGGACAGGAAGCACAGATACGCAGTATTTT | CASSLEGTGSTDTQYF | 16 | NA | TRBV11-3 | TRBD1 | TRBJ2-3
TGCGCCAGCAGCTTGCGTCAAGCGGGAGGGTCGAACACCGGGGAGCTGTTTTTT | CASSLRQAGGSNTGELFF | 18 | NA | TRBV5-1 | TRBD2 | TRBJ2-2
TGTGCCAGCAGTTTATCGAGGGCCAACCCCTTTCATAGCAATCAGCCCCAGCATTTT | CASSLSRANPFHSNQPQHF | 19 | NA | TRBV28 | NA | TRBJ1-5
TGCGCCAGCAGCTTGGGGTCGTCTTCGACCTCTGGAAACACCATATATTTT | CASSLGSSSTSGNTIYF | 17 | NA | TRBV5-1 | NA | TRBJ1-3
TGTGCCAGCAGTTTTAACCAGCGGGCCATCTTC | CASSFNQRAIF | 11 | NA | TRBV28 | NA | TRBJ2-1
TGTGCCAGCAGTTTACAGGGGAGGGAAGCTTTCTTT | CASSLQGREAFF | 12 | NA | TRBV12-3/TRBV12-4 | NA | TRBJ1-1
TGTGCCAGCAGCGCGTCCCCCACAGCGGGGCACATTCAGTACTTC | CASSASPTAGHIQYF | 15 | once | TRBV9 | TRBD2 | TRBJ2-4